The 28 T cell receptor beta chains presented below share a single source sample, sequenced in a study of neurological immune-mediated disorders. TCRdb analysed the 5' RACE reads with MiXCR anew, one entry per CDR3 protein. The sample carries some 42,000 distinct CDR3 sequences, around 10% recorded once. The sequenced material came from CD4+ T cells from blood. These receptors came from a woman aged 25 to 39 with HTLV-1-associated myelopathy (HAM/TSP).

At least ten counts were recorded for this clonotype. This sequence joins TRBV28 and TRBJ2-3; no firm D call. Trimming left V 5 bases short and J 2 bases short, with 11 bases between. The CDR3 spans 14 residues. Germline V gene sequence: CDR1 MDHEN, CDR2 SYDVKM. CDR3 protein: CASSGSENTDTQYF. The CDR3 DNA is TGTGCCAGCAGTGGGTCAGAAAACACAGATACGCAGTATTTT.

This clonotype has a count of ten or more. The chain combines TRBV5-1 with TRBJ2-4, with 11 bases matching TRBD2. The CDR3 is made up of 16 amino acids. V lost 4 bases, J lost 9 bases, and 12 bases stayed unmatched. Germline V gene sequence: CDR1 SGHRS, CDR2 YFSETQ. The chain's CDR3 is CASSPGTSGRGSIQYF. The CDR3, as DNA: TGCGCCAGCAGCCCAGGGACTAGCGGTCGAGGTAGCATTCAGTACTTC.

The sample holds many counts of this clonotype. The rearrangement uses TRBV5-5 and TRBJ2-7; D is unclear. Germline assignment: CDR1 SGHKS and CDR2 YYEKEE (reference sequence). Trimming removed 0 bases at V and 3 bases at J, with 7 bases between. The CDR3 has 13 residues. The CDR3 nucleotides read TGTGCCAGCAGCTTGGAACCGCGCTACGAGCAGTACTTC. Protein: CASSLEPRYEQYF.

This clonotype was picked up many times. The CDR3 reads CASSLAHHQPQHF. CDR3 bases: TGTGCCAGCAGCTTAGCCCATCATCAGCCCCAGCATTTT. The chain employs TRBV7-2 and TRBJ1-5; no reliable D call. V lost 0 bases to trimming and J lost 5 bases, with 5 bases between them. This CDR3 spans 13 amino acids. CDR1 is SGHTA, CDR2 FQGNSA, per germline. Full variable domain (missing parts from reference TRBV7-2 and TRBJ1-5): GAGVSQSPSNKVTEKGKDVELRCDPISGHTALYWYRQSLGQGLEFLIYFQGNSAPDKSGLPSDRFSAERTGGSVSTLTIQRTQQEDSAVYLCASSLAHHQPQHFGDGTRLSIL.

The table lists this clonotype with many counts. CDR3 sequence: CASSWGQGGYGYTF. DNA for the CDR3: TGTGCCAGCAGCTGGGGACAGGGCGGGTATGGCTACACCTTC. This rearrangement joins TRBV7-2 to TRBJ1-2; 9 bases fit TRBD1. V lost 4 bases and J lost 5; bases outside the gene matches: 5. This CDR3 has 14 residues. From germline, CDR1 is SGHTA and CDR2 FQGNSA.

Concerning this clonotype: An end of the junction differs from the germline gene, which may be a read error. The chain recombines TRBV15 with TRBJ1-1; D not certain. CDR3 length: 14 amino acids. Germline V gene sequence: CDR1 LNHNV, CDR2 YYDKDF (reference sequence). The CDR3 loop is CVTSRTAKTTEAFF. CDR3 coding DNA: TGTGTCACCAGCAGAACCGCGAAGACCACTGAAGCTTTCTTT.

This clonotype was observed many times. The rearrangement joins TRBV7-2 to TRBJ2-5, with D unclear. CDR1 is SGHTA, CDR2 FQGNSA, per germline. The CDR3 has 12 residues. Between the trimmed V and J ends, which lost 6 bases and 6 bases, there was a span of 11 bases. The chain's CDR3 is CASRAPSKTQYF. The CDR3 DNA is TGTGCCAGCAGAGCCCCCTCGAAGACCCAGTACTTC.

This clonotype was recorded many times. The V gene is TRBV20-1, the J gene TRBJ2-7; TRBD1 matches at 7 bases. The germline gives CDR1 DFQATT, CDR2 SNEGSKA (reference sequence). The junction had 5 bases not matched to a gene; V was cut back by 4 bases and J by 5 bases. The CDR3 has 12 residues. The CDR3 coding sequence is TGCAGTGCTAAGACAGGGAGAGACGAGCAGTACTTC. Protein: CSAKTGRDEQYF.

The chain carries TRBV5-1 and TRBJ2-3; 10 nucleotides align to TRBD2. V was pared by 5 bases and J by 5 bases, with 11 bases of the junction left unmatched. CDR3 length: 16 amino acids. In germline, CDR1 is SGHRS, CDR2 YFSETQ. The CDR3 reads CASRHGLAGAKDTQYF. CDR3 in DNA: TGCGCCAGCAGACACGGGCTAGCGGGAGCCAAAGATACGCAGTATTTT.

The table lists this clonotype with many counts. This may arise from a read error, as a much more abundant clone is one base away. The V and J genes are TRBV15 and TRBJ1-2; D may be TRBD1 (6 bases). Germline assignment: CDR1 LNHNV and CDR2 YYDKDF (reference sequence). This CDR3 comprises 15 residues. The CDR3 DNA follows: TGTGTCACCAGCAGAGACCCCACAGGGAACTATGGCTACACCTTC. It yields the protein CVTSRDPTGNYGYTF. Variable domain in full (rest from reference TRBV15 and TRBJ1-2): DAMVIQNPRYQVTQFGKPVTLSCSQTLNHNVMYWYQQKSSQAPKLLFHYYDKDFNNEADTPDNFQSRRPNTSFCFLDIRSPGLGDTAMYLCVTSRDPTGNYGYTFGSGTRLTVV.

This clonotype occurred many times. The chain links TRBV12-3 or TRBV12-4 to TRBJ2-3; 8 bases are a match to TRBD1. Losses at the gene ends were 2 bases for V and 0 bases for J; bases not matched to a gene: 7. The CDR3 has 17 amino acids. Here the CDR3 reads CASSLQVRGLSTDTQYF. CDR3 in DNA: TGTGCCAGCAGTTTACAAGTCAGGGGGCTTAGCACAGATACGCAGTATTTT.

This clonotype has a count of ten or more. The chain combines TRBV20-1 with TRBJ2-3; D ambiguous. The CDR3 length is 12 residues. V lost 4 bases and J 0 bases, leaving 5 bases between the germline ends. Per the germline V gene, CDR1 is DFQATT and CDR2 is SNEGSKA (reference sequence). CDR3 DNA sequence: TGCAGTGCTACGGGTAGCACAGATACGCAGTATTTT. Translated, it gives CSATGSTDTQYF.

This clonotype was found many times. This chain connects TRBV5-6 to TRBJ2-3; D could derive from TRBD1 or TRBD2 (5 bases each). In germline, CDR1 is SGHDT, CDR2 YYEEEE. V lost 1 base and J 3 bases, leaving 15 bases between the germline ends. CDR3 length: 16 residues. CDR3 nucleotide sequence: TGTGCCAGCAGCTTGACATTTGGGGGACGGACAGATACGCAGTATTTT. Translating gives CASSLTFGGRTDTQYF.

Many counts were recorded for this clonotype. This sequence joins TRBV5-4 and TRBJ2-7, with D possibly being TRBD2 (5 bases). Per the germline V gene, CDR1 is SGHNT and CDR2 is YYREEE (reference sequence). Trimming stripped 3 bases from V and 7 bases from J, with 17 bases between. This CDR3 is built from 14 residues. CDR3 bases: TGTGCCAGCAGCTCAGACGGACCTTCGGGAGAGCAGTACTTC. Protein product: CASSSDGPSGEQYF.

This clonotype was counted many times. The chain combines TRBV5-1 with TRBJ2-1, with D tentatively TRBD2 (5 bases). CDR1 and CDR2 from the germline V gene are SGHRS and YFSETQ. Trimming stripped 0 bases from V and 7 bases from J, with 14 bases between. The CDR3 runs 15 residues. CDR3 DNA: TGCGCCAGCAGCTTGGAGTCGCCGTCGGGAAATGAGCAGTTCTTC. Amino acids: CASSLESPSGNEQFF.

The sample holds many counts of this clonotype. V and J are TRBV7-2 and TRBJ1-2; unclear D gene. The CDR3 is 14 residues long. V was shortened by 0 bases and J by 6 bases, with 11 bases between the two germline ends. Looked up from germline, CDR1 is SGHTA and CDR2 is FQGNSA. The DNA for the CDR3 is TGTGCCAGCAGCTTAGCGACCGGAACGAATGGCTACACCTTC. Protein sequence: CASSLATGTNGYTF.

The chain couples TRBV4-2 to TRBJ2-7; the match to TRBD2 covers 8 bases. J lost 5 bases, V lost 0 bases, and 6 bases had no gene match. The CDR3 covers 15 residues. The germline gives CDR1 LGHNA, CDR2 YNFKEQ. The DNA for the CDR3 is TGTGCCAGCAGCCAAGATGTAGCGGGGAAGAACGAGCAGTACTTC. Translating gives CASSQDVAGKNEQYF.

With respect to this clonotype: The junction shows a germline mismatch at one end, possibly a read error. The chain employs TRBV7-9 and TRBJ2-7; TRBD1 is a possible D gene (5 bases). The CDR3 contains 11 residues. Per the germline V gene, CDR1 is SEHNR and CDR2 is FQNEAQ (reference sequence). The CDR3 nucleotides read TGTGCAAGCAGCTTGGGGCGCGAGCAGTGCTTC. Translating it yields CASSLGREQCF.

This clonotype was detected ten times or more. The V gene is TRBV5-1, the J gene TRBJ2-3; 8 nucleotides align to TRBD2. Germline-derived CDR1 and CDR2 are SGHRS and YFSETQ. This CDR3 region has 15 residues. With 5 bases clipped from V and 4 bases from J, the junction kept 9 bases outside the gene matches. The CDR3 loop reads CASSSGLAVPDTQYF. The CDR3 DNA reads as TGCGCCAGCAGTTCCGGACTAGCCGTCCCAGATACGCAGTATTTT. Based on the CDR3 plus reference TRBV5-1 and TRBJ2-3, the full variable domain is KAGVTQTPRYLIKTRGQQVTLSCSPISGHRSVSWYQQTPGQGLQFLFEYFSETQRNKGNFPGRFSGRQFSNSRSEMNVSTLELGDSALYLCASSSGLAVPDTQYFGPGTRLTVL.

This clonotype was detected many times. The chain carries TRBV5-1 and TRBJ2-1; 12 nucleotides align to TRBD2. Germline assignment: CDR1 SGHRS and CDR2 YFSETQ. The CDR3 totals 17 residues. Trimming took 1 base from V and 6 from J; bases not matched to a gene: 8. In nucleotides, the CDR3 is TGCGCCAGCAGCTTGCCGACGCTAGCGGGGGGGATCAATGAGCAGTTCTTC. Protein: CASSLPTLAGGINEQFF.

This clonotype was seen repeatedly, ten times or more. This chain links TRBV6-6 with TRBJ2-7; the D is unclear. With 5 bases removed from V and 5 bases from J, the gap between germline ends came to 13 bases. Germline assignment: CDR1 MNHNY and CDR2 SVGAGI (reference sequence). CDR3 size: 13 residues. The CDR3 DNA reads TGTGCCAGCAGTCCCGGGTCCGATAACGAGCAGTACTTC. Its protein is CASSPGSDNEQYF.

By share of the sample, this clonotype is medium-sized. The CDR3 loop is CASSQDLQRGGSSDTQYF. The CDR3 DNA is TGTGCCAGCAGCCAAGATCTGCAGCGGGGGGGTTCAAGCGATACGCAGTATTTT. The chain joins TRBV4-2 to TRBJ2-3; 10 bases map to TRBD2. The CDR3 sequence is 18 residues long. The germline CDR1 and CDR2 sequences are LGHNA and YNFKEQ. V shed 0 bases and J 6 bases; nucleotides not matched to a gene: 12.

This clonotype was picked up many times. V gene TRBV4-2 combines with J gene TRBJ1-1; possible D gene TRBD1, 5 bases. CDR1 and CDR2 from the germline V gene are LGHNA and YNFKEQ. The CDR3 is 16 amino acids. V was pared by 4 bases and J by 0 bases, with 15 bases between. The CDR3 spells CASSPDSGGVNTEAFF. The CDR3, as DNA: TGTGCCAGCAGCCCGGACTCGGGGGGAGTGAACACTGAAGCTTTCTTT.

This clonotype was observed at least ten times. The genes are TRBV20-1 and TRBJ2-3; weak D call: TRBD2 (6 bases). CDR1 is DFQATT and CDR2 is SNEGSKA in the germline V gene (reference sequence). CDR3 size: 14 residues. V lost 5 bases, J lost 2 bases, and 14 bases lay in between. CDR3 coding DNA: TGCAGTGCTCCCGGGACTTTCACCACAGATACGCAGTATTTT. Amino acid sequence: CSAPGTFTTDTQYF.

This clonotype was seen many times. The V and J genes are TRBV29-1 and TRBJ1-1; unclear D gene. Trimming shortened V by 4 bases and J by 4 bases, and 16 bases separated the two germline ends. CDR1 and CDR2 from the germline V gene are SQVTM and ANQGSEA. The CDR3 is 14 residues long. Here the CDR3 DNA reads TGCAGCGTTGGGTGGGGTGAGATAAGCACTGAAGCTTTCTTT. This encodes CSVGWGEISTEAFF.

The sample holds many counts of this clonotype. This sequence joins TRBV12-3 or TRBV12-4 and TRBJ1-3; possible D gene TRBD1, 6 bases. This CDR3 contains 16 residues. Trimming shortened V by 1 base and J by 2 bases, and 12 bases separated the two germline ends. The CDR3 protein is CASSLGYREAGNTIYF. The DNA for the CDR3 is TGTGCCAGCAGTTTAGGGTACAGGGAAGCTGGAAACACCATATATTTT.

This clonotype was observed many times. CDR3 sequence reads: CASSPTGAGNTIYF. CDR3 DNA sequence: TGTGCCAGCTCACCAACCGGCGCTGGAAACACCATATATTTT. The chain is built from TRBV18 and TRBJ1-3; no clear D. CDR3 size: 14 residues. The germline CDR1 and CDR2 sequences are KGHSH and LQKENI. Between the trimmed V and J ends, which lost 2 bases and 2 bases, there was a span of 7 bases.

This clonotype was recorded many times. The genes are TRBV4-1 and TRBJ1-2, with D maybe TRBD1 (5 bases). This CDR3 is built from 15 residues. Germline CDR1 and CDR2: MGHRA and YSYEKL. Trimming cost V 1 base and J 2 bases, with 11 bases left between them. The CDR3 region is CASSQGQGGNYGYTF. DNA for the CDR3: TGCGCCAGCAGCCAAGGTCAGGGAGGGAACTATGGCTACACCTTC.